One sample yielded the 20 T cell receptor beta chains listed below, sequenced in a study of low-dose radiotherapy and immunotherapy resistance in tumors. Time point: before trial treatment. Covering alpha and beta chains, TRAV- and TRBV-specific primers were used for the first-strand cDNA. For amplifying TCRs, the PCR ran for about 22 cycles with Phusion, which was used together with a constant-region primer and the adapter on the V primers. TCRdb re-analysed the reads in MiXCR, keeping a single row per CDR3 protein. The data contain some 82,000 distinct CDR3 sequences, 15% to 20% of them singletons. Sequencing used PBMCs, obtained before treatment. The receptors were sampled from a male donor with prostate cancer.

This clonotype is a singleton in its sample. This sequence is one base from a far larger clone and is likely a read error. This sequence joins TRBV27 and TRBJ2-7, with D unresolved. The CDR3 contains 11 residues. Germline V gene sequence: CDR1 MNHEY, CDR2 SMNVEV (reference sequence). The CDR3 coding sequence is TGTGCCAGCAGTTTAGGCTACGAGCATTACTTC. It codes for CASSLGYEHYF.

This clonotype was seen repeatedly, ten times or more. The CDR3 sequence: CASSSGGWGNQPQHF. The CDR3, as DNA: TGTGCCAGCAGTTCAGGGGGCTGGGGCAATCAGCCCCAGCATTTT. V and J are TRBV27 and TRBJ1-5, with 8 bases that match TRBD1. The V segment lost 4 bases and the J segment 2 bases; nucleotides outside the gene matches: 4. CDR3 length equals 15 residues. Per germline, CDR1 MNHEY and CDR2 SMNVEV (reference sequence).

This clonotype was seen repeatedly, ten times or more. The chain uses TRBV5-1 and TRBJ1-4, with D uncertain. The CDR3 is 14 residues long. Deletions cut 4 bases from V and 5 bases from J, with 12 bases between. CDR1 and CDR2 (germline): SGHRS, YFSETQ. This CDR3 reads CASSVTMENEKLFF. CDR3 bases: TGCGCCAGCAGCGTGACGATGGAAAATGAAAAACTGTTTTTT.

This clonotype appeared many times. The chain combines TRBV9 with TRBJ2-7, with TRBD2 identical over 11 bases. The CDR3 consists of 18 residues. With V trimmed by 0 bases and J by 1 base, 9 bases remained unmatched. Looked up from germline, CDR1 is SGDLS and CDR2 is YYNGEE. The CDR3 DNA sequence: TGTGCCAGCAGCGTAGGACCCACTAGCGGGAGTTATTCCTACGAGCAGTACTTC. Protein: CASSVGPTSGSYSYEQYF.

V usage is TRBV12-3 or TRBV12-4 and J usage is TRBJ2-1; D uncertain. This CDR3 contains 12 residues. The V end lost 1 base, the J end lost 16 bases, and 14 bases lay between the germline ends. This chain's CDR3 is CASSLGAVVGFF. The CDR3 coding sequence is TGTGCCAGCAGTTTAGGGGCCGTGGTGGGTTTCTTC.

This clonotype is medium-sized. The gene calls are TRBV5-4 and TRBJ2-3; 14 bases fit TRBD2. The CDR3 sequence is 15 residues long. The V segment lost 3 bases and the J segment 6 bases; nucleotides outside the gene matches: 3. Germline V gives CDR1 SGHNT, CDR2 YYREEE (reference sequence). CDR3: CASSWTSGGKDTQYF. CDR3 sequence (DNA): TGTGCCAGCAGCTGGACTAGCGGGGGGAAGGATACGCAGTATTTT. The complete variable domain, with remaining parts taken from reference TRBV5-4 and TRBJ2-3, reads ETGVTQSPTHLIKTRGQQVTLRCSSQSGHNTVSWYQQALGQGPQFIFQYYREEENGRGNFPPRFSGLQFPNYSSELNVNALELDDSALYLCASSWTSGGKDTQYFGPGTRLTVL.

This clonotype showed up many times. This chain links TRBV20-1 with TRBJ1-4, with 8 nucleotides matching TRBD1. The CDR3 runs to 13 residues. In germline, CDR1 is DFQATT, CDR2 SNEGSKA (reference sequence). J was trimmed by 8 bases and V by 6 bases; bases with no gene match: 8. For the CDR3, the DNA is TGCAGTGCCACCGGGACAGGAGGAGAAAAACTGTTTTTT. It specifies CSATGTGGEKLFF.

In its sample, this clonotype was seen many times. The chain combines TRBV4-3 with TRBJ2-7; perhaps TRBD1 as D (7 bases). Germline CDR1 reads LGHNA; CDR2 reads YSLEER. The CDR3 has 17 amino acids. V was pared by 0 bases and J by 2 bases, with 17 bases between. The CDR3 region is CASSQDRGGTATYEQYF. As DNA, the CDR3 is TGCGCCAGCAGCCAAGATAGGGGCGGGACAGCTACCTACGAGCAGTACTTC.

Many counts were recorded for this clonotype. J is TRBJ2-2 and V is TRBV11-2, with a tentative D call TRBD1 (5 bases). CDR1 is SGHAT, CDR2 FQNNGV, per germline. The V and J ends lost 2 bases and 4 bases respectively, with 14 bases between them. The CDR3 is 16 amino acids. The CDR3 reads CASSLSRQGSTGELFF. Written as DNA, the CDR3 is TGTGCCAGCAGCTTATCCCGCCAGGGATCCACCGGGGAGCTGTTTTTT.

This clonotype was seen at least ten times. The rearrangement uses TRBV4-1 and TRBJ1-1; 9 bases map to TRBD1. The CDR3 totals 16 residues. Trimming cost V 2 bases and J 11 bases; bases outside gene matches: 15. Per germline, CDR1 MGHRA and CDR2 YSYEKL. CDR3 nucleotides: TGCGCCAGCAGCCAATTTTCGGGACAGGGCGGTCAAGGGGCTTTCTTT. This codes for CASSQFSGQGGQGAFF.

This clonotype has a count of ten or more. The gene calls are TRBV6-1 and TRBJ2-1; D remains ambiguous. Trimming removed 6 bases at V and 5 bases at J, with 14 bases between. This CDR3 comprises 14 residues. Germline CDR1 is MNHNS and CDR2 is SASEGT. The CDR3 DNA is TGTGCCAGCAGGGTAGGAGTAACGGACAATGAGCAGTTCTTC. Protein product: CASRVGVTDNEQFF.

Details on this clonotype: A single base is all that separates this from a far larger clone, so a read error is likely. The rearrangement links TRBV6-6 to TRBJ1-1; 9 bases agree with TRBD1. Germline-derived CDR1 and CDR2 are MNHNY and SVGAGI (reference sequence). This CDR3 is built from 14 residues. Trimming removed 8 bases from V and 5 bases from J; junction bases left unmatched: 9. In DNA, the CDR3 is TGTGCCAGCGGGACAGGGACTAGAGGGACTGAAGCTTTCTTT. Its protein product is CASGTGTRGTEAFF.

This clonotype qualifies as medium-sized (0.01 to 0.1%). The chain is built from TRBV28 and TRBJ2-1; 12 bases line up with TRBD2. V shed 5 bases, J shed 1 base, and the junction held 3 bases outside the gene matches. The CDR3 consists of 16 residues. Germline lookup yields CDR1 MDHEN and CDR2 SYDVKM. The DNA of the CDR3 is TGTGCCAGCAGTATCGGGACTAGCGGGTCCTACAATGAGCAGTTCTTC. It translates to CASSIGTSGSYNEQFF.

This clonotype was counted ten times or more. V gene TRBV9 combines with J gene TRBJ2-7; 12 nucleotides line up with TRBD1. Germline lookup yields CDR1 SGDLS and CDR2 YYNGEE. The CDR3 length is 16 residues. V trimming: 1 base; J trimming: 4 bases; junction bases outside the gene matches: 6. This CDR3 is CASSVSPGQGAYEQYF. In nucleotides, the CDR3 is TGTGCCAGCAGCGTAAGTCCGGGACAGGGGGCATACGAGCAGTACTTC.

This clonotype occurred many times. The chain has TRBV7-9 and TRBJ2-7; possibly TRBD2 for D (6 bases). The CDR3 has 17 residues. V lost 3 bases, J lost 4 bases, and 22 bases lay in between. Germline V CDR1 and CDR2: SEHNR, FQNEAQ (reference sequence). The CDR3 sequence is CASSFYVAGPGSYEQYF. As DNA, the CDR3 is TGTGCCAGCAGCTTCTATGTTGCGGGGCCCGGGAGTTACGAGCAGTACTTC.

The chain employs TRBV4-3 and TRBJ2-7, with 7 bases identical to TRBD2. The V gene end was trimmed by 0 bases and the J gene end by 3 bases; junction bases not matched to a gene: 5. The CDR3 length is 15 residues. Germline V gene lookup returns CDR1 LGHNA and CDR2 YSLEER. CDR3 bases: TGCGCCAGCAGCCAAGATACAAGCGGGGTCTACGAGCAGTACTTC. This gives the protein CASSQDTSGVYEQYF.

This clonotype has ten or more counts. In DNA form, the CDR3 reads TGTGCCTGGGCACCGGGACAGGGGTTGGGGCAGCATTTT. Protein product: CAWAPGQGLGQHF. The chain combines TRBV30 with TRBJ1-5; TRBD1 agrees at 10 bases. J was trimmed by 13 bases and V by 5 bases; bases with no gene match: 11. The CDR3 covers 13 residues. Germline V CDR1 and CDR2: GTSNPN, SVGIG (reference sequence).

Concerning this clonotype: It differs at one base from a far larger clone, so likely a read error. This chain uses TRBV3-1 with TRBJ2-1; TRBD2 agrees at 8 bases. After removal of 4 bases from V and 10 bases from J, the junction contained 15 bases not matched to a gene. CDR3 length: 16 amino acids. CDR1 is LGHDT and CDR2 is YNNKEL in the germline V gene (reference sequence). CDR3 region: CASSPTLSGSFHEQFF. Written as DNA, the CDR3 is TGTGCCAGCAGCCCGACCTTGAGCGGGAGTTTCCACGAGCAGTTCTTC.

This clonotype was counted ten times or more. The chain links TRBV29-1 to TRBJ2-7, with 12 bases identical to TRBD1. Germline V gene sequence: CDR1 SQVTM, CDR2 ANQGSEA. The CDR3 spans 14 residues. V lost 3 bases and J lost 5; bases outside the gene matches: 5. In nucleotides, the CDR3 is TGCAGCGTTGATGGTGGGACAGGGGGCAACGAGCAGTACTTC. This sequence encodes CSVDGGTGGNEQYF.

A note on this clonotype: With only one base between it and a far larger clone, this is likely a read error. The chain employs TRBV7-9 and TRBJ1-3, with TRBD1 matching over 11 bases. Germline V gene lookup returns CDR1 SEHNR and CDR2 FQNEAQ (reference sequence). V was pared by 7 bases and J by 0 bases, with 8 bases of the junction left unmatched. The CDR3 is made up of 17 amino acids. In DNA, the CDR3 is TGTGCCAGCAACCCCCGGGACAGGGGGAGCTCTGGAAACACCATATATTTT. It translates to CASNPRDRGSSGNTIYF.